Detailed here is one T cell receptor (beta chain). The target antigen is unknown. Sequencing was performed with immunoSEQ multiplex PCR; in TCRdb, only in-frame clones are kept and a portion is missing. The sample lists over 1,000 clones, 60% to 80% seen once, with about 46% in the top ten. The CDR3 consists of 12 residues. V lost 5 bases and J 7 bases, leaving 8 bases between the germline ends. Germline V CDR1 and CDR2: SEHNR, FQNEAQ (reference sequence). This sample stems from a study of CD8 T cell repertoires and HIV-1 epitope variants. Study-level information: T cells were stimulated with Twenty-five Gag and Nef peptides separately. Tested: three Gag epitope families, Nef HW9 and YT9. IL-2, IL-7 and IL-15 were added on days 3 and 7 of approximately ten-day cultures. The baseline condition was 1M T cells left uncultured.

This sequence originates from a male donor with HIV. The sample taken for sequencing was cultured CD8+ T cells derived from PBMCs. V gene TRBV7-9 combines with J gene TRBJ2-2; D call uncertain. CDR3 residues: CASSLQDGELFF. The DNA for the CDR3 is TGTGCCAGCAGCCTTCAGGACGGGGAGCTGTTTTTT.